The clone carrying this T cell receptor (beta chain) was counted a few times. Its cognate antigen is unknown. From the germline J gene comes the end of the CDR3, since the read stops 3 residues before it. This sample was taken from a study of T cell clonality in common variable immunodeficiency. Findings and limits, study-wide: In common variable immunodeficiency, TCR beta chains reportedly carried fewer deletions and N-nucleotide insertions. Compared with controls, CVID subjects had fewer shared TCRbeta clones.

The data were produced by immunoSEQ multiplex PCR, yet TCRdb's version contains in-frame clones alone and is incomplete. The sample has approximately 30,000 clones, none seen only once. Per germline, CDR1 SGHKS and CDR2 YYEKEE (reference sequence). The CDR3 consists of 13 residues. V lost 4 bases and J lost 6; bases outside the gene matches: 6. CVID subjects were around 16 female and some 27 male, aged 9 to 64. Sequencing was performed on peripheral blood mononuclear cells. J is TRBJ2-7 and V is TRBV5-5; TRBD2 matches 8 bases. This sequence originates from a human donor with common variable immunodeficiency. The CDR3 is CASSAGTRSEQYF. The CDR3 bases that were read are TGTGCCAGCAGCGCCGGGACTAGGAGCGAG.